These T cell receptor beta chains were read from a single sample in a study of T cell responses to AZD1222 COVID-19 vaccine. Sequencing used immunoSEQ multiplex PCR; TCRdb keeps in-frame clones, though not all of them. The table shows more than 110,000 clones, with 85% to 95% occurring only once. The material was peripheral blood, obtained 28 days after the second AZD1222 dose. The receptor source for this set is an adult who received the AZD1222 COVID-19 vaccine. The CDR3 runs from the conserved cysteine through the conserved F or W. Each record gives: clone size, V gene, D gene, J gene, CDR3 DNA, CDR3 protein. The D gene is left open where the match is weak. Not all rows give a size; the values are once, few, many and, for expanded clones, a class.

>-|TRBV28|TRBD1|TRBJ1-4
TGTGCCAGCAGTCCCCCGACAGGGGAGGTTAAACTGTTTTTT
CASSPPTGEVKLFF
>-|TRBV7-9|TRBD2|TRBJ2-1
TGTGCCAGCAGCTTAGAAGCGGGAGGGAAGTTCTTC
CASSLEAGGKFF
>-|TRBV6-2/TRBV6-3|-|TRBJ2-3
TGTGCCAGCAGTTACTCGACGGGGCGTACGGCGCAGTATTTT
CASSYSTGRTAQYF
>-|TRBV6-5|TRBD1|TRBJ1-5
TGTGCCAGCAACCAGGGGGTTAGTAATCAGCCCCAGCATTTT
CASNQGVSNQPQHF
>-|TRBV2|-|TRBJ2-1
TGTGCCAGCAGTGCCGCCCCAAGGAATGAGCAGTTCTTC
CASSAAPRNEQFF
>-|TRBV6-5|-|TRBJ2-1
TGTGCCAGTGGCTCGGGCGGCAGCTCCTACAATGAGCAGTTCTTC
CASGSGGSSYNEQFF
>-|TRBV28|TRBD1|TRBJ1-1
TGTGCCAGCAGTCAATCCGGGACAGGGCGAAAGAACACTGAAGCTTTCTTT
CASSQSGTGRKNTEAFF
>-|TRBV5-1|-|TRBJ1-1
TGCGCCAGCAGCTTAGGAGAGAACACTGAAGCTTTCTTT
CASSLGENTEAFF
>-|TRBV2|TRBD1|TRBJ1-2
TGTGCCAGCAGCGACAGGGGGCGGGATGGCTACACCTTC
CASSDRGRDGYTF
>-|TRBV19|TRBD1|TRBJ2-7
TGTGCCAGTAGTAGACAGGGGCCTAACTACGAGCAGTACTTC
CASSRQGPNYEQYF
>-|TRBV12-3/TRBV12-4|-|TRBJ1-1
TGTGCCAGCAGCCTCGGGGAGAACACTGAAGCTTTCTTT
CASSLGENTEAFF
>-|TRBV7-3|TRBD2|TRBJ2-1
TGTGCCAGCAGCTCCCCCGGGACTAGCGGATACAATGAGCAGTTCTTC
CASSSPGTSGYNEQFF
>-|TRBV28|-|TRBJ1-5
TGTGCCAGCACCACCCGGGACGGCTATCAGCCCCAGCATTTT
CASTTRDGYQPQHF
>few|TRBV18|-|TRBJ2-7
TGTGCCAGCTCACGGTTCGAGGGCCACGAGCAGTACTTC
CASSRFEGHEQYF
>-|TRBV10-2|-|TRBJ1-5
TGCGCCAGTACTTCACAGGGATTCAATCAGCCCCAGCATTTT
CASTSQGFNQPQHF
>-|TRBV27|-|TRBJ2-2
TGTGCCAGCAGACCTTCGAACACCGGGGAGCTGTTTTTT
CASRPSNTGELFF
>-|TRBV19|-|TRBJ1-2
TGTGCCAGTAGTATAGAGGGACATTCAAACTATGGCTACACCTTC
CASSIEGHSNYGYTF
>-|TRBV4-3|-|TRBJ2-6
TGCGCCAGCAGCCAATCCTTTTCTGGGGCCAACGTCCTGACTTTC
CASSQSFSGANVLTF
>-|TRBV12-3/TRBV12-4|-|TRBJ1-5
TGTGCCAGCAGGCTTACTAATCAGCCCCAGCATTTT
CASRLTNQPQHF
>-|TRBV7-2|TRBD2|TRBJ2-7
TGTGCCAGCAGCTTACTGACTAGCGGGAAGTACGAGCAGTACTTC
CASSLLTSGKYEQYF
>-|TRBV28|-|TRBJ2-7
TGTGCCAGCAGTTTTTACAGGGCCCCCTACGAGCAGTACTTC
CASSFYRAPYEQYF
>-|TRBV2|TRBD1|TRBJ2-1
TGTGCCAGCACCGGGACAGGGTACAATGAGCAGTTCTTC
CASTGTGYNEQFF
>few|TRBV4-1|TRBD2|TRBJ2-7
TGCGCCAGCAGCCAAAGGGTGACTAGCGGAGGCGAGCAGTACTTC
CASSQRVTSGGEQYF
>few|TRBV6-5|-|TRBJ1-1
TGTGCCAGCATTCCAGACGGGGGGGCTAAGGGAGCTTTCTTT
CASIPDGGAKGAFF
>-|TRBV11-3|-|TRBJ2-1
TGTGCCAGCAGCACTGGTGGGGCCTACAATGAGCAGTTCTTC
CASSTGGAYNEQFF
>-|TRBV7-3|-|TRBJ1-5
TGTGCCAGCAGCTACGGACTAGATAGCAATCAGCCCCAGCATTTT
CASSYGLDSNQPQHF
>-|TRBV13|-|TRBJ1-2
TGTGCCAGCAGAAGAAGACAAGCTTACTATGGCTACACCTTC
CASRRRQAYYGYTF
>-|TRBV5-5|TRBD2|TRBJ2-4
TGTGCCAGCAGCTTGGAGGGACTAGCGTCCTTAGCCAAAAACATTCAGTACTTC
CASSLEGLASLAKNIQYF
>-|TRBV12-2|-|TRBJ2-7
TGTGCAAGTCGCTTAGCACCGGGAAAAGGGGGCGAGCAGTACTTC
CASRLAPGKGGEQYF
>-|TRBV6-6|-|TRBJ1-1
TGTGCCAGCAGTGGACACATGAACACTGAAGCTTTCTTT
CASSGHMNTEAFF
>-|TRBV15|-|TRBJ2-7
TGTGCCACCAGTATAGGGTCGGGGACCGGCGAGCAGTACTTC
CATSIGSGTGEQYF
>once|TRBV6-5|-|TRBJ1-4
TGTGCCAGCACCGCGGGGTTTGAAAAACTGTTTTTT
CASTAGFEKLFF
>few|TRBV6-1|-|TRBJ1-5
TGTGCCAGCAGTGAAGCGGGGAATAGCAATCAGCCCCAGCATTTT
CASSEAGNSNQPQHF
>-|TRBV28|TRBD2|TRBJ2-1
TGTGCCAGCAGTTCTCCTGGGAGGGCTAGGAATGAGCAGTTCTTC
CASSSPGRARNEQFF
>-|TRBV27|-|TRBJ1-6
TGTGCCAGCAGACTCGATAGGCTAATAGATTCACCCCTCCACTTT
CASRLDRLIDSPLHF
>-|TRBV7-6|-|TRBJ2-7
TGTGCCAGCAGCCCCCGGGGCCTCGGCCCCTACGAGCAGTACTTC
CASSPRGLGPYEQYF
>-|TRBV23-1|TRBD1|TRBJ2-3
TGCGCCAGCAGTCAATCGGGACAGGGGGCAGATACGCAGTATTTT
CASSQSGQGADTQYF
>-|TRBV28|-|TRBJ1-2
TGTGCCAGCAGCACCACCAGAAACAGAAACTATGGCTACACCTTC
CASSTTRNRNYGYTF
>-|TRBV27|-|TRBJ2-5
TGTGCCAGCAGTTCCTCCTTAAACCAAGAGACCCAGTACTTC
CASSSSLNQETQYF
>once|TRBV9|TRBD2|TRBJ2-3
TGTGCCAGCAGCGTAAGCAGTAAAGGGGAGGGTCGCACAGATACGCAGTATTTT
CASSVSSKGEGRTDTQYF
>-|TRBV15|-|TRBJ1-2
TGTGCCACCAGCAGAGCAGGCTATGGCTACACCTTC
CATSRAGYGYTF
>-|TRBV5-8|TRBD1|TRBJ2-3
TGTGCCAGCAGCCCCGACAGGGCCCCACTTAGAGATACGCAGTATTTT
CASSPDRAPLRDTQYF
>-|TRBV3-1/TRBV3-2|-|TRBJ1-1
TGTGCCAGCAGTCTACTCGACGGGGCTGAAGCTTTCTTT
CASSLLDGAEAFF
>-|TRBV5-6|-|TRBJ1-5
TGTGCCAGCAGCCGTTGGGGGCAAAGCAATCAGCCCCAGCATTTT
CASSRWGQSNQPQHF
>once|TRBV6-5|-|TRBJ1-2
TGTGCCAGCAGTTCCACCCGGACAGTAAACTATGGCTACACCTTC
CASSSTRTVNYGYTF
>-|TRBV27|TRBD1|TRBJ1-2
TGTGCCAGCAGTTTAACAAGGACAGGGGCTCGGAACTATGGCTACACCTTC
CASSLTRTGARNYGYTF
>-|TRBV4-2|TRBD2|TRBJ2-3
TGTGCCAGCAGCCAAGATCTAGCGGGAGGAACAGATACGCAGTATTTT
CASSQDLAGGTDTQYF
>-|TRBV28|TRBD1|TRBJ2-4
TGTGCCAGCAGAACAGGGGGCTTTGCCAAAAACATTCAGTACTTC
CASRTGGFAKNIQYF
>-|TRBV7-8|TRBD2|TRBJ2-2
TGTGCCAGCAGCTTAGTTAGGGTAGCGGGAGGGCGGACCGGGGAGCTGTTTTTT
CASSLVRVAGGRTGELFF
>-|TRBV2|TRBD1|TRBJ1-2
TGTGCCAGCAATCCGACAGGGGGTGATTTCTATGGCTACACCTTC
CASNPTGGDFYGYTF
>-|TRBV6-5|TRBD1|TRBJ2-7
TGTGCCAGCAGTTACGTGGGACAGGGGCCCCTCGAGCAGTACTTC
CASSYVGQGPLEQYF
>once|TRBV10-3|TRBD1|TRBJ2-1
TGTGCCATCAGGGGACAGGGGGCCTATGAGCAGTTCTTC
CAIRGQGAYEQFF
>-|TRBV30|-|TRBJ1-6
TGTGCCTGGAGTGAGACAGCAGCTAATTCACCCCTCCACTTT
CAWSETAANSPLHF